Given below is one T cell receptor beta chain in context. This entry comes from a study of PD-1 blockade in classical Hodgkin lymphoma. Described time point: cycle 4 day 1 (C4D1), after more than five weeks of nivolumab. Every patient had relapsed following autologous stem cell transplantation, and cohorts differed in brentuximab vedotin exposure. Produced via immunoSEQ multiplex PCR; TCRdb's table is partial and in-frame only. The sample yields about 50,000 clones, around 74% seen once. Sequenced here: peripheral blood mononuclear cells (PBMCs), sampled before the fourth cycle of nivolumab. This receptor was identified in a human donor with classical Hodgkin lymphoma.

The CDR3 loop reads CASSLGQEETQYF. The CDR3 region has the DNA TGTGCCAGCAGCCTAGGACAGGAAGAGACCCAGTACTTC. The chain recombines TRBV7-8 with TRBJ2-5, with 7 nucleotides matching TRBD1. Germline lookup yields CDR1 SGHVS and CDR2 FQNEAQ. The CDR3 runs 13 residues. V trimming: 5 bases; J trimming: 3 bases; junction bases outside the gene matches: 3. The full variable domain, its missing parts supplied by reference TRBV7-8 and TRBJ2-5, is GAGVSQSPRYKVAKRGQDVALRCDPISGHVSLFWYQQALGQGPEFLTYFQNEAQLDKSGLPSDRFFAERPEGSVSTLKIQRTQQEDSAVYLCASSLGQEETQYFGPGTRLLVL.